This T cell receptor (beta chain) is drawn from a study of blood T cell repertoires in COVID-19. Looking at the study overall: Sites in the United States, Italy and Spain provided acute and convalescent COVID-19 samples.

There are 14 residues in the CDR3. Germline CDR1 is SGHTA and CDR2 is FQGTGA. V was clipped by 5 bases and J by 2 bases, with 12 bases between them. Some clones are missing from TCRdb's copy, which holds only in-frame ones; the method was immunoSEQ multiplex PCR. Here the sample spans about 110,000 clones, 75% to 90% being singletons. This TCR derives from a woman between 70 and 85 years old with acute or convalescent COVID-19. Material for sequencing was peripheral blood. The chain is built from TRBV7-3 and TRBJ1-2; D is unresolved. The CDR3 sequence is CASSPGEGNYGYTF. CDR3 DNA sequence: TGTGCCAGCAGCCCCGGGGAGGGAAACTATGGCTACACCTTC.